Following are 10 T cell receptor beta chains from one sample sequenced in a study of shared clonotypes between healthy human individuals. Some clones are missing from TCRdb's copy, which holds only in-frame ones; the method was immunoSEQ multiplex PCR. The sample consists of some 2,100,000 clones, under 97% of them appearing once. What was sequenced was naive CD4+ T cells sorted from blood. Subset given: CD45RA+ positively selected. These receptors were obtained from a man aged 18-30 years in good health.

The chain is built from TRBV6-5 and TRBJ2-1, with D possibly matching TRBD2 (6 bases). V was clipped by 0 bases and J by 5 bases, with 14 bases between them. CDR1 is MNHEY, CDR2 SVGAGI, per germline. The CDR3 extends over 16 amino acids. CDR3 in DNA: TGTGCCAGCAGTTACTCAGGCCTAGCGCCCCACAATGAGCAGTTCTTC. It encodes CASSYSGLAPHNEQFF.

The chain uses TRBV30 and TRBJ1-5; 7 nucleotides align to TRBD1. Germline CDR1 reads GTSNPN; CDR2 reads SVGIG (reference sequence). The length of the CDR3 is 14 residues. With V trimmed by 0 bases and J by 5 bases, 4 bases remained unmatched. CDR3 amino acids: CAWSVGQRDQPQHF. CDR3 sequence (DNA): TGTGCCTGGAGTGTGGGACAGCGGGATCAGCCCCAGCATTTT.

The table lists this clone with a count of one. The chain combines TRBV11-2 with TRBJ1-4, with TRBD1 identical over 7 bases. V trimming: 0 bases; J trimming: 7 bases; junction bases outside the gene matches: 8. This CDR3 is built from 16 residues. Germline lookup yields CDR1 SGHAT and CDR2 FQNNGV. The CDR3 sequence is CASSLEGGRQGEKLFF. Written as DNA, the CDR3 is TGTGCCAGCAGCTTAGAAGGGGGGAGACAGGGTGAAAAACTGTTTTTT.

This chain links TRBV7-9 with TRBJ2-7, with D perhaps TRBD1 (6 bases). V was clipped by 0 bases and J by 2 bases, with 8 bases between them. CDR3 length: 14 residues. The germline CDR1 and CDR2 sequences are SEHNR and FQNEAQ (reference sequence). CDR3 loop: CASSLANRAYEQYF. The DNA for the CDR3 is TGTGCCAGCAGCTTAGCTAACAGGGCCTACGAGCAGTACTTC.

The rearrangement joins TRBV6-6 to TRBJ1-6; D is possibly TRBD1 (6 bases). Germline loops: CDR1 MNHNY, CDR2 SVGAGI (reference sequence). The CDR3 length is 16 residues. Trimming shortened V by 5 bases and J by 0 bases, and 11 bases separated the two germline ends. CDR3 DNA sequence: TGTGCCAGCAGTCTAGGACAGAGCTCCTATAATTCACCCCTCCACTTT. Translating gives CASSLGQSSYNSPLHF.

As for this clone: Other DNA sequences within the sample encode an identical CDR3. The chain employs TRBV9 and TRBJ1-1, with D possibly being TRBD1 (5 bases). The germline V and J ends were trimmed by 0 bases and 1 base, with 7 bases remaining between them. Germline CDR1 reads SGDLS; CDR2 reads YYNGEE. The CDR3 runs to 14 residues. This CDR3 is CASSVAGGNTEAFF. In DNA form, the CDR3 reads TGTGCCAGCAGCGTAGCGGGGGGGAACACTGAAGCTTTCTTT.

Only one count was recorded for this clone. The gene calls are TRBV11-1 and TRBJ2-1; 10 bases agree with TRBD2. The CDR3 sequence is 16 residues long. Germline assignment: CDR1 SGHAT and CDR2 FQDESV (reference sequence). With 3 bases clipped from V and 10 bases from J, the junction kept 12 bases outside the gene matches. Here the CDR3 DNA reads TGTGCCAGCAGCTTTACGCTAGCGGGGGTCCCCCGGGAGCAGTTCTTC. Translating it yields CASSFTLAGVPREQFF.

The chain uses TRBV2 and TRBJ1-1; D gene unclear. This CDR3 has 13 amino acids. V gave up 8 bases and J gave up 1 base, with 11 bases separating them. The germline V gene encodes CDR1 SNHLY and CDR2 FYNNEI. This CDR3 is CASQELRNTEAFF. The CDR3 DNA reads TGTGCCAGCCAGGAATTGCGGAACACTGAAGCTTTCTTT. The variable domain in full, with the rest retrieved from reference TRBV2 and TRBJ1-1, is EPEVTQTPSHQVTQMGQEVILRCVPISNHLYFYWYRQILGQKVEFLVSFYNNEISEKSEIFDDQFSVERPDGSNFTLKIRSTKLEDSAMYFCASQELRNTEAFFGQGTRLTVV.

As to this clone: This sample includes further DNA sequences coding for the same CDR3. The chain joins TRBV7-9 to TRBJ1-3; a possible D gene is TRBD1 (5 bases). The CDR3 sequence is 14 residues long. Germline V lookup: CDR1 SEHNR, CDR2 FQNEAQ (reference sequence). V lost 1 base and J lost 4, with 8 bases in between. CDR3 DNA: TGTGCCAGCAGCTTAGGGGGACCCGGAAACACCATATATTTT. This translates into CASSLGGPGNTIYF. Together with reference TRBV7-9 and TRBJ1-3, the CDR3 gives the full variable domain: DTGVSQNPRHKITKRGQNVTFRCDPISEHNRLYWYRQTLGQGPEFLTYFQNEAQLEKSRLLSDRFSAERPKGSFSTLEIQRTEQGDSAMYLCASSLGGPGNTIYFGEGSWLTVV.

In the case of this clone: No DNA is shown, since the ends of the CDR3 on it are uncertain; the CDR3 is the one TCRdb lists. This rearrangement joins TRBV6-6 to TRBJ2-1; TRBD2, the D gene given by the table, was not confirmed from the DNA. The CDR3 adds up to 15 amino acids, both ends counted. Germline CDR1 reads MNHNY; CDR2 reads SVGAGI (reference sequence). CDR3 region: CASSSSGLALGEQFF.